This T cell receptor beta chain came from a study of shared clonotypes between healthy human individuals. Overall study context: The cohort had two women and a few men, ages 18 to 49.

The germline CDR1 and CDR2 sequences are SSHAT and FNYEAQ (reference sequence). The CDR3 runs to 15 residues. The V end was cut by 1 base, the J end by 3 bases, with 10 bases between. At the deep level, the assay was run. 200 to 250 ng DNA, tens of thousands of T cell genomes, went into each sorted-subset replicate PCR. TCRdb keeps only in-frame clones here, not all; method: immunoSEQ multiplex PCR. The data hold roughly 1.4 million clones, with just under 99% observed a single time. The genes are TRBV7-7 and TRBJ2-1, with no clear D. The sample taken for sequencing was naive CD4+ T cells sorted from blood. Subset meaning: CD45RA+ positively selected. The sequence was obtained from a man aged 25 to 45 in good health. This CDR3 is CASSLGVADYNEQFF. CDR3 DNA: TGTGCCAGCAGCTTAGGGGTCGCTGACTACAATGAGCAGTTCTTC.